What follows describes a single TCR beta chain. The data stem from a study of T-cell reconstitution after alpha-beta-depleted transplantation in children. TCRbeta library construction was performed incorporating unique molecular identifiers. A single record per CDR3 protein comes from TCRdb applying MiXCR to the PCR reads. The data show some 600,000 distinct CDR3 sequences, roughly 15% seen once. This receptor was taken from a human donor who donated a stem cell graft to a child with acute myeloid leukemia. This specimen was PBMCs from the stem cell graft donor, taken from the stem cell graft.

The CDR3 sequence is CASSYSRGDEAFF. The CDR3, as DNA: TGTGCCAGCAGTTACTCGAGGGGTGATGAAGCTTTCTTT. The chain employs TRBV6-6 and TRBJ1-1; TRBD1 is a possible D gene (5 bases). V was cut by 0 bases and J by 7 bases, with 9 bases left in between. From germline, CDR1 is MNHNY and CDR2 SVGAGI (reference sequence). The length of the CDR3 is 13 residues.